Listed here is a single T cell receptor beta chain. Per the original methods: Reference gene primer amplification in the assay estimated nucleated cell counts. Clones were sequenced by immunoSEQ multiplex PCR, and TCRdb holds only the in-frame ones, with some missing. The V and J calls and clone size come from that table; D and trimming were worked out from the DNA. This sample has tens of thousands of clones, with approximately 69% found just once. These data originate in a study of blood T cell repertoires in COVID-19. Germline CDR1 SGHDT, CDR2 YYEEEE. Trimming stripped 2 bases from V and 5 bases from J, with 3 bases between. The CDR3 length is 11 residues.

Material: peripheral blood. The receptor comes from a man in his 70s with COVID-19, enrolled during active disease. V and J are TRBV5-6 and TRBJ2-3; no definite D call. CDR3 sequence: CASSFGDTQYF. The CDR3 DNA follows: TGTGCCAGCAGCTTCGGAGATACGCAGTATTTT.